This TCR beta chain was found in a study of coeliac disease. Study-wide background: Coeliac patients had newly diagnosed active disease, refractory type I disease, or gluten-free diet control.

This clone has only a few counts. What it binds is unknown. Cells were frozen in aliquots of approximately 500,000, and one aliquot per fraction was sequenced. V shed 3 bases and J 2 bases; nucleotides not matched to a gene: 6. Per germline, CDR1 SGHRS and CDR2 YFSETQ. This CDR3 spans 16 amino acids. Study-wide points: According to the authors, this method cannot detect gliadin-specific T cells in an unbiased way. In active celiac disease, intraepithelial and lamina propria TRB and TRG repertoires were less clonal than controls.

The data were produced by immunoSEQ multiplex PCR, yet TCRdb's version contains in-frame clones alone and is incomplete. The sample holds 3,000 to 4,000 clones, around 70% seen once. V usage is TRBV5-1 and J usage is TRBJ1-4, with 8 bases that match TRBD1. The sequence came from an older woman with active celiac disease. Sequencing was performed on intraepithelial lymphocytes from the gut. CDR3 residues: CASSYGQGLTNEKLFF. CDR3 DNA sequence: TGCGCCAGCAGCTATGGACAGGGTTTGACTAATGAAAAACTGTTTTTT.